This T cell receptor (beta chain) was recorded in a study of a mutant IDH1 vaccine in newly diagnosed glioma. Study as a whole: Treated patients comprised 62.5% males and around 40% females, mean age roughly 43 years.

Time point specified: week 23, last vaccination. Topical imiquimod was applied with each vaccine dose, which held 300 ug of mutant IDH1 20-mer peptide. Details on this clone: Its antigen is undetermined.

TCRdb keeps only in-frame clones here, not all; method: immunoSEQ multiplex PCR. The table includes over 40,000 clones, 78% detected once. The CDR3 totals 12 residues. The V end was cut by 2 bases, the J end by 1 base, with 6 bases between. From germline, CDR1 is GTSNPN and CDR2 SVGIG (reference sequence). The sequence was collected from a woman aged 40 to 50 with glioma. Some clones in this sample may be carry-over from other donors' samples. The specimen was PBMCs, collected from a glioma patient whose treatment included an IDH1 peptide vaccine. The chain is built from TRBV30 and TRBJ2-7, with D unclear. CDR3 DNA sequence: TGTGCCTGGAGTCGGGTATCCTACGAGCAGTACTTC. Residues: CAWSRVSYEQYF.